This TCR beta chain was sequenced in a study of blood T cell repertoires in COVID-19 (dated by TCRdb to the early 2020s). In the study overall: Samples from collaborators originated in the United States, Italy and Spain and spanned both the acute and convalescent phases of COVID-19. A de-identified subject ID, COVID-19 status, age in years and sex were almost always included in the sample metadata. The prospective study material was composed of cDNA or gDNA derived from T cells, B-cell-depleted T cells, or PBMCs. The repertoires were released in a freely available public database meant as a resource for research on the immune response to SARS-CoV-2. Samples came from the ongoing ImmuneRACE study (first 160 participants) plus 1,254 subjects from 6 global collaborators. Where available, HLA class I and class II types were taken from metadata supplied by the sample provider and were not determined by assay-based typing. Subjects who had been exposed to COVID-19, were actively infected with it, or had recovered from it provided the deeply sampled blood TCRbeta repertoires that made up the dataset. Study-wide findings and limitations: The quantity of clinical and demographic metadata differed by source and by participant and was supplied without curation.

Enrolling through a virtual design, the prospective study's participants ranged in age from about 18 to 100 years and lived across roughly 23 United States geographic areas. In the prospective study, cohorts were assigned on the basis of participant-reported clinical history obtained from a screening survey and a study questionnaire. Exposed participants had been in contact, within 2 weeks of entering the study, with a person who had a PCR-confirmed or clinician-diagnosed case of COVID-19. Each participant in the prospective study had whole blood, serum and a nasopharyngeal or oropharyngeal swab collected by mobile phlebotomists. Over a 2-month period, participants in the prospective study had the option of providing additional blood draws and questionnaires. Prospective study blood samples were shipped either frozen or at room temperature before DNA extraction. Remarks on this clone: This receptor's antigen is unknown. Base quality data are lacking; no much larger clone is found one base away.

TCRbeta CDR3 regions were amplified from genomic DNA using the immunoSEQ Assay, a bias-controlled multiplex PCR. Under the source paper's analysis protocol: Within the assay, amplification of reference gene primers was used to estimate how many nucleated cells each sample contained. Sequence reads were collapsed and filtered to measure the absolute abundance of every unique TCRbeta CDR3 rearrangement. For each sample, productive Simpson clonality was calculated as the square root of Simpson's diversity index across productive rearrangements. TCRdb obtained this table from immuneACCESS and retained in-frame rearrangements with V and J assigned. These tables miss some clones; where compared with another copy, unresolved V genes account for less than half of the shortfall, and the remainder is unexplained. The V and J calls and the clone size are those of that table, but D and trimming were determined from the DNA. This sample comprises 250,000 to 400,000 clones, about 85% of them detected only once. Jointly, the top ten make up about 2% of the sample.

Specimen: PBMCs or T cells enriched from blood (not recorded which). This clonotype was sampled from a young woman who had been exposed to COVID-19.

CDR3 loop: CASSDTSRVRLAGAYEQYF. The nucleotide sequence is TGTGCCAGCAGTGATACCTCCAGGGTCCGCCTAGCGGGAGCCTACGAGCAGTACTTC. The chain is assembled from TRBV6-1 and TRBJ2-7; 10 junctional bases match TRBD2. Per the germline V gene, MNHNS is the CDR1 and SASEGT is the CDR2. Trimming takes 3 bases off V and 2 bases off J; junction bases not matched to a gene: 16. The cysteine opens and the phenylalanine closes a CDR3 of 19 amino acids. Only CDR3 DNA is held: 57 bases, read in frame from base 1.